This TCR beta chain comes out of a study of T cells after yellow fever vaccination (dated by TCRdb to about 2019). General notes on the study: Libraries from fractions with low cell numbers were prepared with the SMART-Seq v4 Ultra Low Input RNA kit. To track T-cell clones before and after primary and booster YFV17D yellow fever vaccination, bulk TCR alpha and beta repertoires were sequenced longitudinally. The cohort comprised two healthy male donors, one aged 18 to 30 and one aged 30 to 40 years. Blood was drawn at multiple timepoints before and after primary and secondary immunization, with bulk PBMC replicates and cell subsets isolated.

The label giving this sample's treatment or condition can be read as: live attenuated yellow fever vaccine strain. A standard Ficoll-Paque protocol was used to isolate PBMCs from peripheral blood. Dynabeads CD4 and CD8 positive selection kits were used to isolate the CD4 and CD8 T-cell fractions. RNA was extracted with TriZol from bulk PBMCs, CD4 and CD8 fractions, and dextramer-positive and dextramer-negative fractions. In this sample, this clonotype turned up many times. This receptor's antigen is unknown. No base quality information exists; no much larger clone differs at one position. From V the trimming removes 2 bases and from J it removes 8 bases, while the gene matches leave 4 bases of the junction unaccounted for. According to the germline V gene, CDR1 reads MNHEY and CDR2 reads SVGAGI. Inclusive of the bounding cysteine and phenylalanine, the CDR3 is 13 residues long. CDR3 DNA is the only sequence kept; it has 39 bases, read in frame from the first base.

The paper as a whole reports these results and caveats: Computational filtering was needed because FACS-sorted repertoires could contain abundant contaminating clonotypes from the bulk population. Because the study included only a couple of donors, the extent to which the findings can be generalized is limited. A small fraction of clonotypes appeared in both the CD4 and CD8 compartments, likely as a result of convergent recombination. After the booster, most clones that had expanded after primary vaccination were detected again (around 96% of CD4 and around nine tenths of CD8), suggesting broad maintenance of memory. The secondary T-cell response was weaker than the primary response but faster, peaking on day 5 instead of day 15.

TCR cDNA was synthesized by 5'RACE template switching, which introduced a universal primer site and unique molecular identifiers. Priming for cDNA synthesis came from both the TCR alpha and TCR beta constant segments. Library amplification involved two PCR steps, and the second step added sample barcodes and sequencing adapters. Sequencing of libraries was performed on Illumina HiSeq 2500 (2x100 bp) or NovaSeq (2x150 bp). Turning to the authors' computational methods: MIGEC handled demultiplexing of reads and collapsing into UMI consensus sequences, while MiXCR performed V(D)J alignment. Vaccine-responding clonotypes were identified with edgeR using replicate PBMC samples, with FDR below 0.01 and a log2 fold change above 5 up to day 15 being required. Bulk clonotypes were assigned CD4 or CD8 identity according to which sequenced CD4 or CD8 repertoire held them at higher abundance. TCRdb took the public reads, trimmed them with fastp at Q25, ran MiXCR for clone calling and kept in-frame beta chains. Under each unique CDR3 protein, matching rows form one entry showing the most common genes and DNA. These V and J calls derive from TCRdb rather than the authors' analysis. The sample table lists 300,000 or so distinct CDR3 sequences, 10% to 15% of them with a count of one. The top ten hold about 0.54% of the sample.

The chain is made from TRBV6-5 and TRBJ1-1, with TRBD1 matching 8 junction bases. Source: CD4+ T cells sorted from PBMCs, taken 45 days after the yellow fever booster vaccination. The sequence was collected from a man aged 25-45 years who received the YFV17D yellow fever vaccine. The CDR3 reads CASSYRTGLEAFF. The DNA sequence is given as TGTGCCAGCAGTTACCGGACAGGGTTAGAAGCTTTCTTT.